Included here is one T cell receptor (beta chain) sequence, with context. This clone was detected a few times. This clone's antigen is unknown. No much larger clone exists at a distance of one base, and base qualities are not known. This record comes from a study of IL-17A CD8 T cells in psoriatic arthritis synovium. Study-wide context: The study was designed to define the phenotype, molecular profile and function of synovial IL-17A+CD8+ T cells in the pathogenesis of psoriatic arthritis.

The CDR3 has 14 amino acids, counting the end cysteine and phenylalanine. Solely the CDR3 DNA is kept, with 42 bases framed from the first base. As encoded in the germline V gene (reference sequence), CDR1 is MNHEY while CDR2 is SMNVEV. V drops 5 bases and J drops 2 bases, leaving 13 bases in between. After DNA extraction (Qiagen), TCRbeta V-D-J rearrangements were amplified in a bias-controlled manner and then sequenced at high throughput (immunoSEQ; Adaptive Biotech). The original methods were these. The immunoSEQ Analyzer platform was used for sequence-level analysis of productive sequences. Clonality was calculated as 1 minus Pielou's evenness, so values run from 0 (highly polyclonal) up to 1 (monoclonal). The Morisita index, which runs from 0 (no similarity) to 1 (complete similarity), was used to measure repertoire overlap between subsets. This immuneACCESS table, as held by TCRdb, lists in-frame sequences with V and J called but not all clones. Of the missing ones, under half trace to an unresolved V gene in checked studies; the others have no known cause. D and trimming come from the DNA, and the V and J calls and clone size come from that table. Counted in this sample were around 2,000 clones; roughly three quarters of them appeared once. Of the sample, approximately 9.1% is held by the ten largest clones.

Paper-wide results and their limitations: Only three patients were covered by TCR sequencing, and this limited sample size was acknowledged by the authors. Some individual clones occupied over 5% of the repertoire, though most synovial CD8+ subsets remained polyclonal. Because no psoriatic arthritis synovial tissue samples were available, cells were taken from synovial fluid instead of synovial tissue.

Synovial fluid effusions were aspirated from the actively inflamed joints of patients with psoriatic arthritis. Memory CD8+ T cells in synovial fluid were sorted patient by patient into Tc17 (IL-17A+) cells, bulk memory cells and Tc1 (IL-17A-IFNgamma+) cells in order to compare their TCR repertoires. The psoriatic arthritis patients fulfilled the Classification of Psoriatic Arthritis Study Group (CASPAR) criteria. The bulk memory CD8+ T cell sort included CD45RA-CD27+/- cells together with CD45RA+CD27- cells. Sorted CD8+ T cell subsets from the synovial fluid of three patients with psoriatic arthritis were subjected to TCRbeta sequencing. Synovial fluid mononuclear cells were isolated with Lymphoprep and cryopreserved in liquid nitrogen before use. Approximately 50% fetal calf serum and approximately 9.4% dimethyl sulfoxide were contained in the cryopreservation medium.

In this chain, TRBV27 is recombined with TRBJ2-7, with the D gene call left open. The specimen was memory CD8+ T cells from synovial fluid. Reading the label with the study, this specimen's cell subset or site is: bulk memory CD8+ T cells (CD45RA-CD27+/- and CD45RA+CD27-). The receptor's source is a human donor with psoriatic arthritis. The bases are TGTGCCAGCAGTCCACTGGGCAAAGCCTACGAGCAGTACTTC. It translates to CASSPLGKAYEQYF.